A selection of T cell receptor beta chains follows, all from one sample in a study of T cells expressing NK-cell markers. TCRdb reprocessed the 5' RACE reads, with one entry per CDR3 protein and no DNA. The sample table sets out roughly 350,000 distinct CDR3 sequences. The sample was blood T cells: a sorted CD56 or NKG2C T cell subset, CD4+ or CD8+ T cells, or bulk PBMC T cells (not recorded which). The receptor set was obtained from a man between 18 and 69 years old in good health. CDR3s include the opening cysteine and the closing phenylalanine or tryptophan. Fields, in order: J gene, V gene, CDR3 protein.

TRBJ1-1 TRBV4-1 CASSQEREGRSAFF
TRBJ2-5 TRBV15 CATSRLSGVMAQETQYF
TRBJ2-3 TRBV12-3/TRBV12-4 CASSLTRDATQYF
TRBJ1-6 TRBV18 CASSPSPDWNSPLHF
TRBJ2-2 TRBV27 CASSSGGRNTGELFF
TRBJ2-7 TRBV4-2 CASSQDSGLLLYEQYF
TRBJ2-7 TRBV5-8 CASSPTGTGFYEQYF
TRBJ2-7 TRBV5-1 CASSYRTGGQHEQYF
TRBJ2-1 TRBV6-2/TRBV6-3 CASSYTAGVGGGVSYNEQFF
TRBJ2-1 TRBV18 CASSPTLARAYNEQFF
TRBJ1-1 TRBV5-4 CASSWGDSRNTEAFF
TRBJ1-6 TRBV10-3 CAISESGRDQSPLHF
TRBJ2-3 TRBV7-2 CASSLHASASTDTQYF